A single sample is the source of the 8 T cell receptor beta chains below, sequenced in a study of T cell responses to AZD1222 COVID-19 vaccine. Method: immunoSEQ multiplex PCR; TCRdb's copy keeps in-frame clones and lacks some. This table has 150,000 or so clones, over 90% appearing once. The sequencing here drew on peripheral blood, taken 28 days after the second AZD1222 dose. These receptors were collected from an adult who received the AZD1222 COVID-19 vaccine.

The V gene is TRBV24-1, the J gene TRBJ1-2; D is uncertain. Germline-derived CDR1 and CDR2 are KGHDR and SFDVKD. CDR3 size: 13 residues. The germline V and J ends were trimmed by 5 bases and 1 base, with 7 bases remaining between them. The CDR3 DNA reads TGTGCCACCAGTGTTCAGGATAACTATGGCTACACCTTC. It encodes CATSVQDNYGYTF.

This chain joins TRBV19 and TRBJ1-1, with a tentative D call TRBD1 (5 bases). Germline V gene sequence: CDR1 LNHDA, CDR2 SQIVND (reference sequence). V was shortened by 6 bases and J by 4 bases, with 15 bases between the two germline ends. The CDR3 spans 14 residues. The CDR3 DNA is TGTGCCAGTAGAGGTAGATCGGGGGGCACTGAAGCTTTCTTT. Its translation is CASRGRSGGTEAFF.

The chain has TRBV30 and TRBJ1-5, with D unresolved. The CDR3 runs 12 residues. V was pared by 2 bases and J by 1 base, with 3 bases between. CDR1 and CDR2 from the germline V gene are GTSNPN and SVGIG (reference sequence). In nucleotides, the CDR3 is TGTGCCTGGAGTCCAAGCAATCAGCCCCAGCATTTT. Translating it yields CAWSPSNQPQHF.

The chain uses TRBV5-1 and TRBJ2-7; the D is unclear. Per the germline V gene, CDR1 is SGHRS and CDR2 is YFSETQ. The CDR3 runs to 12 residues. V was trimmed by 3 bases and J by 5 bases, leaving 9 bases between them. CDR3 sequence: CASSSKPDEQYF. The CDR3 DNA is TGCGCCAGCAGCTCCAAACCCGACGAGCAGTACTTC.

This sequence joins TRBV18 and TRBJ1-3, with D tentatively TRBD1 (5 bases). Per germline, CDR1 KGHSH and CDR2 LQKENI. The CDR3 is made up of 13 amino acids. The germline V and J ends were trimmed by 6 bases and 4 bases, with 10 bases remaining between them. The CDR3 sequence is CASSLDRGNTIYF. CDR3 nucleotide sequence: TGTGCCAGCTCTCTAGACAGAGGAAACACCATATATTTT.

The chain couples TRBV10-3 to TRBJ1-5, with 7 bases identical to TRBD1. CDR3 length equals 14 residues. The trim removed 6 bases at V and 0 bases at J, leaving 2 bases unmatched. Germline CDR1 is ENHRY and CDR2 is SYGVKD. DNA of the CDR3: TGTGCCATCAGAGGGACAGATAGCAATCAGCCCCAGCATTTT. Translating gives CAIRGTDSNQPQHF.

The CDR3, as DNA: TGTGCCAGCAGCCGAGACAGAAGCTATGGCTACACCTTC. Translation gives CASSRDRSYGYTF. The chain uses TRBV5-4 and TRBJ1-2, with D perhaps TRBD1 (5 bases). Trimming took off 4 bases at V and 4 bases at J, with 11 bases between the two ends. This CDR3 spans 13 amino acids. Germline V gives CDR1 SGHNT, CDR2 YYREEE (reference sequence).

The chain uses TRBV28 and TRBJ1-4, with D possibly matching TRBD1 (5 bases). The length of the CDR3 is 15 residues. Looked up from germline, CDR1 is MDHEN and CDR2 is SYDVKM. V lost 5 bases, J lost 8 bases, and 18 bases lay in between. The CDR3 here is CASSPVSPWGEKLFF. In DNA form, the CDR3 reads TGTGCCAGCAGTCCCGTCTCACCCTGGGGGGAAAAACTGTTTTTT.